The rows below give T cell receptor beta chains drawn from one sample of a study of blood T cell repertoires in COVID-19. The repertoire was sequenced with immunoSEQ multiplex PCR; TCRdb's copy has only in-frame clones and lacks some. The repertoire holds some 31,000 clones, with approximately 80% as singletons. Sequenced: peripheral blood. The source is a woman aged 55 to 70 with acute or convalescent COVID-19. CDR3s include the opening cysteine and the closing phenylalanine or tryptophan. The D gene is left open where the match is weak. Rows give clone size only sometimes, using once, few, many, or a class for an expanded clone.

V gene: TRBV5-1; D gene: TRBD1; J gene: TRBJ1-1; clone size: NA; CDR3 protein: CASSWGQGSISTEAFF; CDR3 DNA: TGCGCCAGCAGCTGGGGACAGGGGTCGATAAGCACTGAAGCTTTCTTT
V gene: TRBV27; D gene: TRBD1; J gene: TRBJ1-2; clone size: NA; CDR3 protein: CASSRDREGYGYTF; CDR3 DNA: TGTGCCAGCAGCCGGGACAGGGAAGGGTATGGCTACACCTTC
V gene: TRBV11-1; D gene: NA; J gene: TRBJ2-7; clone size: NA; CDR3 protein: CASSLEDTTYEQYF; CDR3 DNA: TGTGCCAGCAGCTTAGAGGACACCACCTACGAGCAGTACTTC
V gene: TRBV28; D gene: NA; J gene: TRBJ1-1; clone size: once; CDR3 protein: CASSPGGGGLMNTEAFF; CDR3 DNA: TGTGCCAGCAGCCCTGGGGGGGGTGGGTTGATGAACACTGAAGCTTTCTTT
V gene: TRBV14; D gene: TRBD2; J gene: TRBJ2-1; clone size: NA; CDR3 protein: CASSTLAGAGNEQFF; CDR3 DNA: TGTGCCAGCAGTACACTAGCGGGGGCGGGAAATGAGCAGTTCTTC
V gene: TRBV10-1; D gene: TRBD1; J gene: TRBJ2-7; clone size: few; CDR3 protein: CASSEGQGPEEQYF; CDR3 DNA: TGCGCCAGCAGTGAGGGACAGGGGCCTGAGGAGCAGTACTTC
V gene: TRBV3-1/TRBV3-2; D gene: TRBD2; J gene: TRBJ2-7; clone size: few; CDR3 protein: CASSPGLAGVSYEQYF; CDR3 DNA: TGTGCCAGCAGCCCAGGACTAGCGGGGGTCTCCTACGAGCAGTACTTC
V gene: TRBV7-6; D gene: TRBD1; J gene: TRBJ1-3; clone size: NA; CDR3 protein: CASSLGDSPHSGNTIYF; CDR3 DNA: TGTGCCAGCAGCTTAGGGGACAGCCCCCACTCTGGAAACACCATATATTTT
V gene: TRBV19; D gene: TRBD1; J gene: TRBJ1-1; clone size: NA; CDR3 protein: CASRPQGAEAFF; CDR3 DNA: TGTGCCAGTAGACCGCAGGGGGCTGAAGCTTTCTTT
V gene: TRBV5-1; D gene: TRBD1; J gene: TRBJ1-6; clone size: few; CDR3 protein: CASSFTPGQGSSPLHF; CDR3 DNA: TGCGCCAGCAGCTTCACACCGGGACAGGGGAGCTCACCCCTCCACTTT
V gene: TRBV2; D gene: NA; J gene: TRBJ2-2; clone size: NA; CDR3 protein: CASSVKGDSGELFF; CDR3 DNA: TGTGCCAGCAGTGTAAAGGGTGACAGCGGGGAGCTGTTTTTT
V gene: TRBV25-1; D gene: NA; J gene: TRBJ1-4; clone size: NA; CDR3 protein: CASSGTREKLFF; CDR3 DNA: TGTGCCAGCAGTGGTACCAGGGAAAAACTGTTTTTT
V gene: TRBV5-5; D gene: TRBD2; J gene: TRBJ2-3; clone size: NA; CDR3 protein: CASSSSMAGVTDTQYF; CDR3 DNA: TGTGCCAGCAGCTCCTCTATGGCGGGGGTCACAGATACGCAGTATTTT
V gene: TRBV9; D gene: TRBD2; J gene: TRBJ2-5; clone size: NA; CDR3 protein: CASSVAGASGSQETQYF; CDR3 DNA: TGTGCCAGCAGCGTAGCGGGAGCTAGCGGGTCCCAAGAGACCCAGTACTTC
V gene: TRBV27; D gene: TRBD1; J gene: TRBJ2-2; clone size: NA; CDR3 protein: CASSPGQGIGELFF; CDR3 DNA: TGTGCCAGCAGCCCGGGACAGGGAATCGGGGAGCTGTTTTTT
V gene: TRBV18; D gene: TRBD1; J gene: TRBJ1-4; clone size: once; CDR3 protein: CASSPRGTAATNEKLFF; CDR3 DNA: TGTGCCAGCTCACCTCGAGGGACAGCTGCAACTAATGAAAAACTGTTTTTT
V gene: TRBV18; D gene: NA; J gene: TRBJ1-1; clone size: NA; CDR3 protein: CASSPMGGNTEAFF; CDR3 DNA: TGTGCCAGCTCACCCATGGGGGGAAACACTGAAGCTTTCTTT
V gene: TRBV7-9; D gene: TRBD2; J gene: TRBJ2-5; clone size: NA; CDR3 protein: CASSSSGGGETQYF; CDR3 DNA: TGTGCCAGCAGCTCTAGCGGGGGGGGAGAGACCCAGTACTTC
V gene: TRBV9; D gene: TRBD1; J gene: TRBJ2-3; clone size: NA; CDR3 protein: CASSPETGGLTDTQYF; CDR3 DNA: TGTGCCAGCAGCCCGGAGACAGGGGGGTTGACAGATACGCAGTATTTT
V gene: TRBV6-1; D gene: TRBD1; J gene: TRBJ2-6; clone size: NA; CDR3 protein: CASSELGTGTGANVLTF; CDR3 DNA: TGTGCCAGCAGTGAACTCGGGACAGGGACTGGGGCCAACGTCCTGACTTTC
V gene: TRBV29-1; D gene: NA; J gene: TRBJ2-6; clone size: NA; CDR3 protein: CSVLQPSGGANVLTF; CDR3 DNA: TGCAGCGTACTACAGCCCTCGGGGGGGGCCAACGTCCTGACTTTC
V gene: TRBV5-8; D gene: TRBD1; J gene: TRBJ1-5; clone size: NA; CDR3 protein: CASSSDRDLGPQHF; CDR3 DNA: TGTGCCAGCAGCTCCGACAGGGACTTGGGGCCCCAGCATTTT
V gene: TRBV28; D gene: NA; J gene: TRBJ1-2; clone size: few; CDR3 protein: CASTLSRTDPYGYTF; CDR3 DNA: TGTGCCAGCACTCTCTCCCGGACAGACCCCTATGGCTACACCTTC
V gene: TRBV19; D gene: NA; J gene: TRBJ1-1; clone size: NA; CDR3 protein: CASTTVNEAFF; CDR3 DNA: TGTGCCAGTACCACAGTGAATGAAGCTTTCTTT
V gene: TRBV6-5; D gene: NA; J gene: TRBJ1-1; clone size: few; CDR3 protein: CASTSPDRHTEAFF; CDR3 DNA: TGTGCCAGCACCTCCCCTGACAGGCACACTGAAGCTTTCTTT
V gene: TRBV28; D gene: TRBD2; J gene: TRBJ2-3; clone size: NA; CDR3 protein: CASSFSSGAVDTQYF; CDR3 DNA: TGTGCCAGCAGTTTTTCTAGCGGGGCGGTAGATACGCAGTATTTT
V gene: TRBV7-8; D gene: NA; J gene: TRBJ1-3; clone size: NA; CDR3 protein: CASSRQISSGNTIYF; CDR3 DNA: TGTGCCAGCAGCAGACAGATTAGCTCTGGAAACACCATATATTTT
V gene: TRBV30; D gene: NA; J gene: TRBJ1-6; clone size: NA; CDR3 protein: CAWSLLSGTKDSPLHF; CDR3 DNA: TGTGCCTGGAGTTTATTGTCAGGGACTAAGGATTCACCCCTCCACTTT
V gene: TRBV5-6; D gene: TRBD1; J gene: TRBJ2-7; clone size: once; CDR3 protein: CASSWSDRGFYEQYF; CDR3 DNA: TGTGCCAGCAGCTGGTCGGACAGGGGCTTTTACGAGCAGTACTTC
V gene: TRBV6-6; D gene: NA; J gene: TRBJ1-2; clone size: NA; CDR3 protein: CASSSAVGTIYGYTF; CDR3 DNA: TGTGCCAGCAGTAGCGCGGTCGGGACTATCTATGGCTACACCTTC
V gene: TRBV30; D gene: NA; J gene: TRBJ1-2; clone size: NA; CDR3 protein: CAWSVGEGAYGYTF; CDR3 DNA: TGTGCCTGGAGTGTAGGGGAAGGGGCCTATGGCTACACCTTC
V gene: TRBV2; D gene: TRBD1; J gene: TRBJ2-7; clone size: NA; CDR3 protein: CASSGDRVGEQYF; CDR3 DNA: TGTGCCAGCAGTGGGGACAGGGTTGGTGAGCAGTACTTC
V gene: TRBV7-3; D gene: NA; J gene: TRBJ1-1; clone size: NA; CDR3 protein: CASSLAESPRPF; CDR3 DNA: TGTGCCAGCAGTCTGGCGGAATCTCCTCGCCCTTTT
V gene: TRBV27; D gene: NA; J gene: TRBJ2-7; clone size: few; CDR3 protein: CASSLRAGISSYEQYF; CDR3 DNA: TGTGCCAGCAGTCTCCGCGCCGGTATAAGCTCCTACGAGCAGTACTTC
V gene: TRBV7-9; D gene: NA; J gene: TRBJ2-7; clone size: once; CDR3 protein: CASSVTGYEQYF; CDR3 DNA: TGTGCCAGCAGCGTGACTGGCTACGAGCAGTACTTC
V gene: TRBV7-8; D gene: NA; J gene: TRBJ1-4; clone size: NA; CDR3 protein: CASSPKKLPEKLFF; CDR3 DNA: TGTGCCAGCAGCCCCAAGAAACTCCCCGAAAAACTGTTTTTT
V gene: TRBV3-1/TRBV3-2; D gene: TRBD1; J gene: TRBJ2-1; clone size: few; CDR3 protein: CASSQGTGQGFNEQFF; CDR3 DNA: TGTGCCAGCAGCCAAGGGACCGGACAGGGGTTCAATGAGCAGTTCTTC
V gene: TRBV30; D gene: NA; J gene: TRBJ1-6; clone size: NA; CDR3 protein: CAWSVRWREGSPLHF; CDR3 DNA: TGTGCCTGGAGTGTACGTTGGAGGGAAGGTTCACCCCTCCACTTT
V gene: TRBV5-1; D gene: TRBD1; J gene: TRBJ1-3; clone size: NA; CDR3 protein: CASSLGPPQGARGNTIYF; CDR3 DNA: TGCGCCAGCAGCTTGGGCCCCCCTCAGGGGGCGAGGGGAAACACCATATATTTT
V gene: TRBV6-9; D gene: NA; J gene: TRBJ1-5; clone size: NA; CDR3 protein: CASTPPGRPANQPQHF; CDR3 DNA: TGTGCCAGCACCCCGCCGGGTAGACCGGCTAATCAGCCCCAGCATTTT
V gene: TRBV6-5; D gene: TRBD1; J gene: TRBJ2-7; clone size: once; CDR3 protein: CASRSTGGSYEQYF; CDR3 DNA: TGTGCCAGCAGATCGACAGGGGGCTCCTACGAGCAGTACTTC
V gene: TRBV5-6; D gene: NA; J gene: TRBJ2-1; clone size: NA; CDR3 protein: CASSSPIASQLIYNEQFF; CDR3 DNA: TGTGCCAGCAGCTCTCCTATAGCCAGCCAGTTAATTTACAATGAGCAGTTCTTC
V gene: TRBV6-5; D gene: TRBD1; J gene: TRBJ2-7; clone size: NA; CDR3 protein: CASSFTGTGKNEQYF; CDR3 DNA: TGTGCCAGCAGTTTCACCGGGACAGGGAAGAACGAGCAGTACTTC
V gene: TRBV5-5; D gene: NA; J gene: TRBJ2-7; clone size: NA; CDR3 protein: CASSPGLYYEQYF; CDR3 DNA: TGTGCCAGCAGCCCCGGACTCTACTACGAGCAGTACTTC
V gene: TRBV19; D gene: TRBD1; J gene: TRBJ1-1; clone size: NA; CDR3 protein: CASSRTGGQETEAFF; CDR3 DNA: TGTGCCAGTAGCAGGACAGGGGGTCAGGAAACTGAAGCTTTCTTT
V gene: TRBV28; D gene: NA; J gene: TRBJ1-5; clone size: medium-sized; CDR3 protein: CASSLEGQPQHF; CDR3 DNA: TGTGCCAGCAGTTTAGAGGGTCAGCCCCAGCATTTT
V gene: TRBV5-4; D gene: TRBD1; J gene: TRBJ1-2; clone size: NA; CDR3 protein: CASSEQGPMGYTF; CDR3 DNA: TGTGCCAGCAGCGAACAGGGGCCGATGGGCTACACCTTC
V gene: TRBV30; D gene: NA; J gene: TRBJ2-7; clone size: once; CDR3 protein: CAWSPGSGKQYF; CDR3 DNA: TGTGCCTGGAGTCCGGGTTCGGGGAAGCAGTACTTC
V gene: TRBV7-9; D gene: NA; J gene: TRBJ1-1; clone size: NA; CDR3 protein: CASSLDDSPVYTEAFF; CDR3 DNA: TGTGCCAGCAGCTTAGATGACAGCCCCGTTTACACTGAAGCTTTCTTT
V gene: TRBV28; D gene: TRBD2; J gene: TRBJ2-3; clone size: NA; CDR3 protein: CASSFNRGADTQYF; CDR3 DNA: TGTGCCAGCAGTTTTAATCGGGGGGCAGATACGCAGTATTTT
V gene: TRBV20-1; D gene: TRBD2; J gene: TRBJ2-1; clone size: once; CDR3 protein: CSARGGNEQFF; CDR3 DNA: TGCAGTGCCCGGGGGGGTAATGAGCAGTTCTTC
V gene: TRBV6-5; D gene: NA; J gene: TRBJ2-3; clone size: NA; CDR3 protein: CASSYTGTDTQYF; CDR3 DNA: TGTGCCAGCAGTTACACTGGCACAGATACGCAGTATTTT
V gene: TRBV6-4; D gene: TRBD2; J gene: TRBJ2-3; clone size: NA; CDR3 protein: CASSSSGGAADTQYF; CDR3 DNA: TGTGCCAGCAGTTCCAGCGGGGGGGCCGCAGATACGCAGTATTTT
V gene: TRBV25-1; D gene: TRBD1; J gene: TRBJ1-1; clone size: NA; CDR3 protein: CASSESGQGSTEAFF; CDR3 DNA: TGTGCCAGCAGTGAATCGGGACAGGGAAGCACTGAAGCTTTCTTT
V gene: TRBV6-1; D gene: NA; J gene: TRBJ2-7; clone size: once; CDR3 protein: CASSEAPAELSYEQYF; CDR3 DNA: TGTGCCAGCAGTGAAGCGCCGGCGGAACTCTCCTACGAGCAGTACTTC